This is a list of T cell receptor beta chains from one sample in a study of blood T cells in healthy people across ages. A single record per CDR3 protein comes from TCRdb applying MiXCR to the 5' RACE reads. The sample shows fewer than 1.5 million distinct CDR3 sequences, around 42% of them seen only once. The sample comprised blood. These receptors all come from a woman between 18 and 29 years old in good health. CDR3s leave out the opening cysteine and the closing phenylalanine or tryptophan.

J | V | CDR3
TRBJ2-1 | TRBV27 | ASSPSGSANEQF
TRBJ1-2 | TRBV30 | AGSRQGGYT
TRBJ1-4 | TRBV3-1 | ANSQAGLGERPF
TRBJ1-2 | TRBV27 | ASSFVDNYGYT
TRBJ2-6 | TRBV11-2 | ASSLAVSARGANVLT
TRBJ2-4 | TRBV20-1 | SAGIQGGEQY
TRBJ2-3 | TRBV5-1 | ASSLYTSTDTQY
TRBJ1-5 | TRBV2 | ASSVVAGISNQPQH
TRBJ1-2 | TRBV15 | ATSPLSRDYYGYT
TRBJ2-3 | TRBV12-3/TRBV12-4 | ASSSQDGRYTQY
TRBJ2-7 | TRBV4-2 | ASSQDLLAGVPYEQY
TRBJ2-3 | TRBV20-1 | SAAQRGETDTQY
TRBJ2-7 | TRBV7-2 | ASSFQGTYLYEQY
TRBJ1-1 | TRBV6-2/TRBV6-3 | ASRARGTEAF
TRBJ2-1 | TRBV21-1 | ASSKDGVAYNEQF
TRBJ2-1 | TRBV6-5 | ASSTRSSGRNEQF
TRBJ2-3 | TRBV27 | ASSPTPYPTDTQY
TRBJ2-1 | TRBV20-1 | STKGWGGYNEQF
TRBJ2-5 | TRBV20-1 | SARPLAGGREQY
TRBJ2-7 | TRBV7-3 | ASSLYGPPYEQY
TRBJ2-7 | TRBV12-3/TRBV12-4 | ASSSTLGGRSSYNEQY
TRBJ2-3 | TRBV30 | AWKRSGGADTQY
TRBJ2-5 | TRBV12-5 | ASGLATSGQETQY
TRBJ2-3 | TRBV3-1 | ASSQERGLAGVTDTQY
TRBJ2-1 | TRBV5-1 | ASSLKGWTGYNEQF
TRBJ2-1 | TRBV18 | ASSLLDGAGGQSNEQF
TRBJ2-3 | TRBV9 | ASSVVGLAATGHTQY
TRBJ2-7 | TRBV4-1 | ASSQGPPGIGYEQY
TRBJ2-7 | TRBV12-3/TRBV12-4 | ASSRSEGAPY
TRBJ2-1 | TRBV7-2 | ASSFRPGLAGDGEQF
- | TRBV3-1 | ASSRLTSVNEQY
TRBJ2-1 | TRBV2 | ASRTSGSGPSYNEQF
TRBJ1-2 | TRBV12-3/TRBV12-4 | ACTKYRTLNYGYT
TRBJ2-1 | TRBV6-1 | ASSDRDRTKYEQF
TRBJ2-1 | TRBV20-1 | SARTGTRVNEQF
TRBJ2-7 | TRBV7-7 | ASSSGSGAYEQY
TRBJ1-5 | TRBV27 | ASSLGSGLQPQH
TRBJ2-7 | TRBV30 | AWTRLGSYEQY
TRBJ1-1 | TRBV5-1 | ASSPGQGFGMNTEAF
TRBJ2-3 | TRBV20-1 | SARDVGQGPSTDTQY
TRBJ2-7 | TRBV27 | ASRTGDPYEQY
TRBJ1-1 | TRBV14 | ASSRADLMNTEAF
TRBJ2-1 | TRBV5-5 | ASSLEGTSGRGAYNEQF
TRBJ1-4 | TRBV2 | ASVGAGTNEKLF
TRBJ2-1 | TRBV12-3/TRBV12-4 | ASTWPHSYNEQF
TRBJ1-1 | TRBV10-3 | AISDGDRPSEAF
TRBJ1-2 | TRBV20-1 | SAQPGDGYT
TRBJ2-1 | TRBV29-1 | STRVYYNEQF
TRBJ1-2 | TRBV6-5 | ASRNQGARSNGYT
TRBJ2-5 | TRBV4-2 | ASSQGTSGREGETQY
TRBJ1-2 | TRBV20-1 | SADTITGTGPTYGYT
TRBJ2-3 | TRBV5-6 | ASSLGSQVRADTQY
TRBJ2-5 | TRBV18 | ASSGSAGGQETQY
TRBJ1-5 | TRBV6-5 | ASSPGQLYSNQPQH